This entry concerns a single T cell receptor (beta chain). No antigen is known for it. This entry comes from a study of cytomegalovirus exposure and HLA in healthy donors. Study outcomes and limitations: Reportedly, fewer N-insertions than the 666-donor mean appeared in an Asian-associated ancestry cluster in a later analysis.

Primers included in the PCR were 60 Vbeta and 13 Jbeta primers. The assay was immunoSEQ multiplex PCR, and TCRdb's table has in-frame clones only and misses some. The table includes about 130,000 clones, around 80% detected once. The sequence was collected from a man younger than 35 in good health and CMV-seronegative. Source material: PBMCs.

The DNA for the CDR3 is TGTGCCAGCAGCTTCCACCGGATACTAGCGGGAGAGGTCGGGGAGCTGTTTTTT. This encodes CASSFHRILAGEVGELFF. The chain employs TRBV7-8 and TRBJ2-2; 11 bases map to TRBD2. Trimming removed 3 bases from V and 7 bases from J; junction bases left unmatched: 13. CDR1 is SGHVS, CDR2 FQNEAQ, per germline. The CDR3 extends over 18 amino acids.